The 31 T cell receptor beta chains reported below all come from one sample, sequenced in a study of cytomegalovirus exposure and HLA in healthy donors. Assay used: immunoSEQ multiplex PCR; TCRdb lists only in-frame clones, some missing. The sample includes 75,000 to 90,000 clones, approximately 95% seen only once; the top ten take roughly 1.5%. Sequences were obtained from PBMCs. These TCRs come from a man aged 18 to 30 in good health and CMV-seropositive.

The chain couples TRBV20-1 to TRBJ2-1, with D hard to call. Per germline, CDR1 DFQATT and CDR2 SNEGSKA (reference sequence). Trimming cost V 6 bases and J 8 bases, with 11 bases left between them. The CDR3 runs to 11 residues. The CDR3 here is CSALAGYEQFF. Here the CDR3 DNA reads TGCAGTGCCCTTGCTGGCTATGAGCAGTTCTTC.

This rearrangement joins TRBV4-1 to TRBJ2-1; no firm D call. CDR1 and CDR2 (germline): MGHRA, YSYEKL. The CDR3 runs to 15 residues. V lost 1 base to trimming and J lost 0 bases, with 7 bases between them. CDR3 sequence: CASSQVLASYNEQFF. CDR3 DNA: TGCGCCAGCAGCCAAGTGTTGGCCTCCTACAATGAGCAGTTCTTC.

The chain has TRBV27 and TRBJ2-3, with TRBD2 as a possible D gene (6 bases). The V and J ends lost 3 bases and 1 base respectively, with 8 bases between them. CDR3 size: 14 residues. Germline values: CDR1 MNHEY, CDR2 SMNVEV (reference sequence). This chain's CDR3 is CASSFGGGTDTQYF. CDR3 sequence (DNA): TGTGCCAGCAGTTTTGGCGGGGGCACAGATACGCAGTATTTT.

The chain joins TRBV21-1 to TRBJ1-5. TRBV21-1 is termed a pseudogene. The CDR3 is 13 residues long. CDR3 residues: CAGRGGGNQPQHF. The CDR3 DNA sequence: TGTGCCGGGAGGGGAGGGGGCAATCAGCCCCAGCATTTT.

This sequence joins TRBV18 and TRBJ1-1, with 10 bases that match TRBD1. The CDR3 loop spans 16 amino acids. The ends lost 5 bases at V and 1 base at J; junction bases unmatched: 7. The germline CDR1 and CDR2 sequences are KGHSH and LQKENI. In DNA, the CDR3 is TGTGCCAGCTCATCAGCCGGGACAGGGGCGAACACTGAAGCTTTCTTT. Its protein is CASSSAGTGANTEAFF.

This chain joins TRBV5-4 and TRBJ2-1; TRBD2 matches 8 bases. Looked up from germline, CDR1 is SGHNT and CDR2 is YYREEE (reference sequence). Germline trimming cut 3 bases from V and 0 bases from J; bases unmatched to any gene: 5. The CDR3 loop spans 16 amino acids. In nucleotides, the CDR3 is TGTGCCAGCAGCTCGATAGCGGGAAGCTCCTACAATGAGCAGTTCTTC. Its protein product is CASSSIAGSSYNEQFF. The variable domain in full, completed from reference TRBV5-4 and TRBJ2-1, reads ETGVTQSPTHLIKTRGQQVTLRCSSQSGHNTVSWYQQALGQGPQFIFQYYREEENGRGNFPPRFSGLQFPNYSSELNVNALELDDSALYLCASSSIAGSSYNEQFFGPGTRLTVL.

J is TRBJ2-2 and V is TRBV29-1, with D possibly being TRBD2 (7 bases). CDR1 is SQVTM and CDR2 is ANQGSEA in the germline V gene. The CDR3 is 18 residues long. The V end was cut by 7 bases, the J end by 0 bases, with 24 bases between. CDR3 DNA sequence: TGCAGCGCCTATGGGGGGGCCTCCGTAAAGACGAACACCGGGGAGCTGTTTTTT. Translation: CSAYGGASVKTNTGELFF.

Details on this clone: Germline and junction disagree at one end, which may indicate a read error. The CDR3 loop reads CASRSSGRGSFEQYF. Here the CDR3 DNA reads TGCGCCAGCAGGTCCAGCGGGAGAGGATCCTTCGAGCAGTACTTC. The chain has TRBV4-1 and TRBJ2-7, with TRBD2 matching over 8 bases. Germline CDR1 MGHRA, CDR2 YSYEKL. This CDR3 has 15 residues.

The gene calls are TRBV6-6 and TRBJ1-5; D unclear. CDR1 MNHNY and CDR2 SVGAGI come from the germline V gene (reference sequence). The CDR3 has 14 amino acids. Trimming took 0 bases from V and 5 from J, leaving 8 bases between them. CDR3 amino acids: CASSYSAADQPQHF. CDR3 nucleotides: TGTGCCAGCAGTTACTCGGCCGCCGATCAGCCCCAGCATTTT.

The rearrangement links TRBV7-3 to TRBJ2-1, with 8 nucleotides matching TRBD1. The CDR3 runs to 16 residues. The J segment lost 0 bases and the V segment lost 5 bases, leaving 6 bases of the junction unmatched. Germline CDR1 SGHTA, CDR2 FQGTGA. CDR3 residues: CASSPQGAASYNEQFF. In nucleotides, the CDR3 is TGTGCCAGCAGCCCCCAGGGGGCCGCCTCCTACAATGAGCAGTTCTTC.

The chain uses TRBV11-2 and TRBJ1-1; D gene unclear. The CDR3 runs 13 residues. The germline V gene encodes CDR1 SGHAT and CDR2 FQNNGV. The ends were cut back, 5 bases at V and 1 base at J, with 8 bases in the middle. This CDR3 reads CASSLFRNTEAFF. For the CDR3, the DNA is TGTGCCAGCAGCCTTTTTCGGAACACTGAAGCTTTCTTT. The entire variable domain, with the rest obtained from reference TRBV11-2 and TRBJ1-1, is as follows: EAGVAQSPRYKIIEKRQSVAFWCNPISGHATLYWYQQILGQGPKLLIQFQNNGVVDDSQLPKDRFSAERLKGVDSTLKIQPAKLEDSAVYLCASSLFRNTEAFFGQGTRLTVV.

This clone has a single count. The chain is built from TRBV19 and TRBJ2-7; no clear D gene. Looked up from germline, CDR1 is LNHDA and CDR2 is SQIVND (reference sequence). The V end was cut by 3 bases, the J end by 4 bases, with 16 bases between. The CDR3 consists of 15 residues. CDR3 loop: CASSMGPDATYEQYF. DNA for the CDR3: TGTGCCAGTAGTATGGGCCCCGACGCCACATACGAGCAGTACTTC.

The CDR3 is CASRITGTGTYEQYF. DNA for the CDR3: TGTGCCAGCAGAATCACCGGGACAGGGACCTACGAGCAGTACTTC. This chain connects TRBV28 to TRBJ2-7; 9 bases are a match to TRBD1. CDR1 is MDHEN, CDR2 SYDVKM, per germline. The length of the CDR3 is 15 residues. J gave up 2 bases and V 6 bases, and 8 bases lay outside the gene matches.

V usage is TRBV2 and J usage is TRBJ2-1; 7 bases fit TRBD2. J gave up 9 bases and V 6 bases, and 11 bases lay outside the gene matches. This CDR3 has 14 residues. Germline lookup yields CDR1 SNHLY and CDR2 FYNNEI. The CDR3 sequence is CASSGRTRFGEQFF. CDR3 coding DNA: TGTGCCAGCAGCGGCCGGACTAGGTTTGGTGAGCAGTTCTTC.

The chain joins TRBV5-8 to TRBJ1-5, with 8 bases fitting TRBD1. Germline V gives CDR1 SGHTS, CDR2 YDEGEE. Trimming cost V 0 bases and J 3 bases; bases outside gene matches: 5. CDR3 length equals 16 residues. The CDR3: CASSLDRGGPNQPQHF. The CDR3 bases are TGTGCCAGCAGCTTGGACAGGGGGGGACCCAATCAGCCCCAGCATTTT.

The genes are TRBV5-1 and TRBJ2-3; 12 bases map to TRBD2. Trimming cost V 0 bases and J 0 bases; bases outside gene matches: 2. Germline V gene lookup returns CDR1 SGHRS and CDR2 YFSETQ. The CDR3 sequence is 17 residues long. CDR3 region: CASSLGTSGASTDTQYF. The CDR3 nucleotides are TGCGCCAGCAGCTTGGGGACTAGCGGGGCTAGCACAGATACGCAGTATTTT.

The chain is built from TRBV6-5 and TRBJ2-1, with 7 bases aligning to TRBD2. Unmatched junction bases numbered 14, after V lost 6 bases and J lost 9 bases. The CDR3 has 15 residues. Looked up from germline, CDR1 is MNHEY and CDR2 is SVGAGI. The CDR3 DNA is TGTGCCAGCAGCCGACTAGCCTCAAGGAGAGGTGAGCAGTTCTTC. This codes for CASSRLASRRGEQFF.

The rearrangement joins TRBV21-1 to TRBJ2-2; the table's TRBD2 call for D was not verified on the DNA. TRBV21-1 corresponds to a pseudogene. CDR3 size: 19 residues. The CDR3 bases are TGTGCCAGCAGCAAACGGGATTGGGGGACTAGCGGGCCCACCGGGGAGCTGTTTTTT. It translates to CASSKRDWGTSGPTGELFF.

The chain uses TRBV5-1 and TRBJ1-4; D call uncertain. Germline V gives CDR1 SGHRS, CDR2 YFSETQ. V lost 3 bases to trimming and J lost 0 bases, with 9 bases between them. The CDR3 runs 15 residues. CDR3 in amino acids: CASSYTAATNEKLFF. The CDR3 DNA follows: TGCGCCAGCAGCTACACAGCAGCAACTAATGAAAAACTGTTTTTT.

This clone was seen once. V is TRBV7-9 and J is TRBJ2-1; the match to TRBD2 covers 13 bases. The germline V gene encodes CDR1 SEHNR and CDR2 FQNEAQ (reference sequence). This CDR3 is 17 amino acids long. The V gene end was trimmed by 5 bases and the J gene end by 12 bases; junction bases not matched to a gene: 16. CDR3 bases: TGTGCCAGCAGCCTCGGTAAGGGACTAGCGGGAAGCGGCGCGCAGTTCTTC. It yields the protein CASSLGKGLAGSGAQFF.

This chain connects TRBV18 to TRBJ2-5, with 7 positions matching TRBD1. J was trimmed by 5 bases and V by 5 bases; bases with no gene match: 2. The CDR3 totals 12 residues. Germline V gene sequence: CDR1 KGHSH, CDR2 LQKENI. CDR3 protein: CASSTGEETQYF. The DNA of the CDR3 is TGTGCCAGCTCAACAGGGGAGGAGACCCAGTACTTC.

V gene TRBV30 combines with J gene TRBJ1-1, with TRBD1 matching over 9 bases. CDR1 and CDR2 from the germline V gene are GTSNPN and SVGIG (reference sequence). This CDR3 comprises 14 residues. Trimming cost V 2 bases and J 5 bases; bases outside gene matches: 6. CDR3 bases: TGTGCCTGGAGTACAATGACAGGGGGTACTGAAGCTTTCTTT. Its protein product is CAWSTMTGGTEAFF.

The chain employs TRBV11-2 and TRBJ1-1; no reliable D call. Germline-derived CDR1 and CDR2 are SGHAT and FQNNGV. The CDR3 sequence is 13 residues long. V lost 3 bases and J lost 6, with 11 bases in between. This CDR3 is CASSFRREPEAFF. As DNA, the CDR3 is TGTGCCAGCAGCTTCCGAAGGGAGCCTGAAGCTTTCTTT.

J is TRBJ1-1 and V is TRBV6-1; a possible D gene is TRBD1 (5 bases). Germline V gives CDR1 MNHNS, CDR2 SASEGT. The CDR3 totals 15 residues. V lost 2 bases, J lost 1 base, and 11 bases lay in between. CDR3 in amino acids: CASSEFRETNTEAFF. The CDR3 nucleotides are TGTGCCAGCAGTGAATTCAGGGAAACGAACACTGAAGCTTTCTTT.

This clone was seen a single time. V is TRBV27 and J is TRBJ1-1, with 7 bases identical to TRBD1. V lost 3 bases and J lost 6; bases outside the gene matches: 1. The V gene's germline CDR1 is MNHEY and CDR2 SMNVEV (reference sequence). The CDR3 loop spans 12 amino acids. The CDR3 loop is CASSFRGAEAFF. CDR3 bases: TGTGCCAGCAGTTTCAGGGGGGCTGAAGCTTTCTTT.

The chain combines TRBV7-9 with TRBJ2-3; unclear D gene. Looked up from germline, CDR1 is SEHNR and CDR2 is FQNEAQ (reference sequence). There are 16 residues in the CDR3. V lost 1 base, J lost 2 bases, and 13 bases lay in between. The CDR3 sequence is CASSLVYPGSTDTQYF. CDR3 bases: TGTGCCAGCAGCTTAGTATATCCAGGCTCCACAGATACGCAGTATTTT.

This chain links TRBV6-4 with TRBJ2-3, with 9 bases fitting TRBD1. Germline CDR1 MRHNA, CDR2 SNTAGT. V shed 4 bases and J 1 base; nucleotides not matched to a gene: 6. The CDR3 sequence is 16 residues long. In DNA, the CDR3 is TGTGCCAGCAGTGCCCGGACAGGGGATGGCACAGATACGCAGTATTTT. It yields the protein CASSARTGDGTDTQYF.

V is TRBV10-3 and J is TRBJ2-7; possible D gene TRBD1, 6 bases. V lost 0 bases, J lost 4 bases, and 10 bases lay in between. This CDR3 contains 14 residues. The germline gives CDR1 ENHRY, CDR2 SYGVKD. CDR3 in DNA: TGTGCCATCAGTGAGTCGGGGGCAAGGTACGAGCAGTACTTC. It specifies CAISESGARYEQYF.

The chain carries TRBV19 and TRBJ1-1; D call uncertain. The germline V and J ends were trimmed by 5 bases and 4 bases, with 14 bases remaining between them. The germline V gene has CDR1 LNHDA and CDR2 SQIVND (reference sequence). This CDR3 contains 14 residues. This CDR3 is CASSGVASLTEAFF. In nucleotides, the CDR3 is TGTGCCAGTAGTGGAGTTGCGAGTCTCACTGAAGCTTTCTTT.

This clone is a singleton in its sample. CDR3 loop: CASRPGLRGEGTEAFF. The CDR3 region has the DNA TGTGCCAGCAGACCCGGACTCAGGGGCGAGGGGACTGAAGCTTTCTTT. This chain uses TRBV5-8 with TRBJ1-1; tentative D call: TRBD1 (6 bases). Per germline, CDR1 SGHTS and CDR2 YDEGEE. The CDR3 covers 16 residues. With 5 bases removed from V and 5 bases from J, the gap between germline ends came to 22 bases.

V gene TRBV5-1 combines with J gene TRBJ2-7; 7 nucleotides align to TRBD1. CDR3 length: 15 residues. The germline V gene encodes CDR1 SGHRS and CDR2 YFSETQ. J was trimmed by 7 bases and V by 4 bases; bases with no gene match: 14. DNA for the CDR3: TGCGCCAGCAGCGGAGGATCACAGGGGTTAAGGGAGCAGTACTTC. Translation gives CASSGGSQGLREQYF.